This record covers a single TCR beta chain. This record belongs to a study of blood T cell repertoires in COVID-19. Background on the study: The origin of the acute and convalescent COVID-19 samples was the United States, Italy and Spain. The cDNA or gDNA used as material had been derived from T cells, B-cell-depleted T cells, or PBMCs.

As originally analysed: Estimated nucleated cell counts came from reference gene primer amplification. Assay used: immunoSEQ multiplex PCR; TCRdb lists only in-frame clones, some missing. That table gives V, J and clone size, and the DNA gave D and trimming. The table records about 210,000 clones, 88% of them present only once. The CDR3 is 12 amino acids. CDR1 and CDR2 from the germline V gene are MGHDK and SYGVNS. Trimming stripped 6 bases from V and 0 bases from J, with 5 bases between. The specimen was peripheral blood. This clonotype was sampled from a man aged 65 to 79 with acute or convalescent COVID-19. The chain joins TRBV25-1 to TRBJ1-1, with unresolved D. CDR3: CASRWLNTEAFF. As DNA, the CDR3 is TGTGCCAGCAGATGGCTGAACACTGAAGCTTTCTTT. The complete variable domain, with remaining parts taken from reference TRBV25-1 and TRBJ1-1, reads EADIYQTPRYLVIGTGKKITLECSQTMGHDKMYWYQQDPGMELHLIHYSYGVNSTEKGDLSSESTVSRIRTEHFPLTLESARPSHTSQYLCASRWLNTEAFFGQGTRLTVV.